These 4 T cell receptor beta chains share one sample of origin, sequenced in a study of post-analysis software for immune sequencing data. Their antigen targets remain unknown. The TCR beta cDNA libraries carried unique molecular identifiers. One entry per CDR3 protein, called by TCRdb with MiXCR from the PCR reads. The sample holds 750,000 to 900,000 distinct CDR3 sequences, 46% seen once. Whole-study results and caveats: Among about 5 TRBV segments more frequent in patients than controls were TRBV5-6, TRBV5-1 and TRBV20-1.

Sequenced: blood. These receptors were taken from a girl aged 10 to 17 with multiple sclerosis.

The V call is TRBV2, the J call TRBJ2-2; possible D gene TRBD2, 6 bases. Trimming left V 9 bases short and J 2 bases short, with 16 bases between. The CDR3 is made up of 15 amino acids. CDR1 and CDR2 (germline): SNHLY, FYNNEI. As DNA, the CDR3 is TGTGCCAGGTCGGGCGGGGCTGTTAACACCGGGGAGCTGTTTTTT. It translates to CARSGGAVNTGELFF.

This clonotype appeared a few times. The rearrangement joins TRBV5-5 to TRBJ2-3; weak D call: TRBD1 (7 bases). This CDR3 has 18 residues. Trimming stripped 0 bases from V and 4 bases from J, with 21 bases between. From germline, CDR1 is SGHKS and CDR2 YYEKEE (reference sequence). CDR3 loop: CASSLEGGTEVPPDTQYF. CDR3 coding DNA: TGTGCCAGCAGCTTGGAAGGGGGGACAGAGGTTCCCCCAGATACGCAGTATTTT.

This clonotype was recorded a few times. The chain links TRBV6-5 to TRBJ1-4; the D gene is possibly TRBD1 (5 bases). Germline-derived CDR1 and CDR2 are MNHEY and SVGAGI. Trimming pared 4 bases from V and 2 bases from J, leaving 11 bases between. The CDR3 spans 15 residues. DNA of the CDR3: TGTGCCAGCAGTTCCCCGGGGGGGACTAATGAAAAACTGTTTTTT. As protein: CASSSPGGTNEKLFF.

The chain links TRBV7-2 to TRBJ2-7; D is unresolved. Looked up from germline, CDR1 is SGHTA and CDR2 is FQGNSA. The length of the CDR3 is 12 residues. Trimming cost V 5 bases and J 6 bases, with 11 bases left between them. CDR3 coding DNA: TGTGCCAGCAGCCCACTCGCTATCGAGCAGTACTTC. Translation: CASSPLAIEQYF.